These 9 T cell receptor beta chains were all obtained from the same sample, sequenced in a study of T cell responses to AZD1222 COVID-19 vaccine. Sequencing used immunoSEQ multiplex PCR; TCRdb keeps in-frame clones, though not all of them. The table has over 150,000 clones, 87% seen once. Sequencing was performed on peripheral blood, taken on day 0 of AZD1222 vaccination. The receptors shown here come from an adult in good health.

The J gene is TRBJ2-1, the V gene TRBV24-1, with 11 bases identical to TRBD2. The junction had 2 bases not matched to a gene; V was cut back by 1 base and J by 4 bases. The CDR3 loop spans 16 amino acids. Per germline, CDR1 KGHDR and CDR2 SFDVKD. Written as DNA, the CDR3 is TGTGCCACCAGTGATTTCACTAGCGGGAGTTACAATGAGCAGTTCTTC. This translates into CATSDFTSGSYNEQFF.

A note on this clone: The junction does not match germline at one end; this may be a read error. The V gene is TRBV6-5, the J gene TRBJ1-5, with 8 positions matching TRBD1. Germline assignment: CDR1 MNHEY and CDR2 SVGAGI. This CDR3 spans 15 amino acids. The CDR3 spells CVSSPGQGGNQPQHF. The CDR3 DNA is TGTGTCAGCAGCCCCGGACAGGGAGGGAATCAGCCCCAGCATTTT.

The rearrangement joins TRBV7-3 to TRBJ2-3, with D uncertain. The CDR3 loop spans 14 amino acids. V lost 5 bases, J lost 2 bases, and 11 bases lay in between. Germline-derived CDR1 and CDR2 are SGHTA and FQGTGA. The CDR3 nucleotides are TGTGCCAGCAGCAGTCTCGGGCCCACAGATACGCAGTATTTT. This translates into CASSSLGPTDTQYF.

The chain links TRBV29-1 to TRBJ2-2, with D perhaps TRBD2 (6 bases). The germline gives CDR1 SQVTM, CDR2 ANQGSEA. The CDR3 covers 13 residues. V lost 5 bases and J lost 0, with 7 bases in between. The CDR3 region has the DNA TGCAGCGTTCGGGAGACGAACACCGGGGAGCTGTTTTTT. It encodes CSVRETNTGELFF.

The chain employs TRBV6-5 and TRBJ1-5; no definite D call. The CDR3 spans 14 residues. The germline V gene encodes CDR1 MNHEY and CDR2 SVGAGI. Trimming removed 0 bases at V and 6 bases at J, with 9 bases between. The CDR3 nucleotides read TGTGCCAGCAGTTACTCGGATGGCAGTCAGCCCCAGCATTTT. Amino acid sequence: CASSYSDGSQPQHF.

This clone was seen only once. The V gene is TRBV5-8, the J gene TRBJ1-2; D is uncertain. CDR1 SGHTS and CDR2 YDEGEE come from the germline V gene. V dropped 1 base and J dropped 6 bases, with 10 bases sitting between them. The CDR3 totals 13 residues. CDR3 sequence (DNA): TGTGCCAGCAGCTTGCCGGTCAGGAATGGCTACACCTTC. Translating it yields CASSLPVRNGYTF.

This chain uses TRBV14 with TRBJ1-1; the match to TRBD1 covers 8 bases. Germline-derived CDR1 and CDR2 are SGHDN and FVKESK. The J segment lost 4 bases and the V segment lost 1 base, leaving 5 bases of the junction unmatched. The CDR3 covers 15 residues. In DNA form, the CDR3 reads TGTGCCAGCAGCCAAGTAAGAACAGGGGGCACTGAAGCTTTCTTT. Translated, it gives CASSQVRTGGTEAFF.

The rearrangement uses TRBV5-1 and TRBJ2-1; 7 bases line up with TRBD2. The junction had 2 bases not matched to a gene; V was cut back by 5 bases and J by 6 bases. The CDR3 consists of 12 residues. Per germline, CDR1 SGHRS and CDR2 YFSETQ. CDR3 nucleotide sequence: TGCGCCAGCAGGTCGGGGGGCAATGAGCAGTTCTTC. Translated: CASRSGGNEQFF.

The sample holds a few counts of this clone. The chain has TRBV7-9 and TRBJ2-2; no reliable D call. The germline CDR1 and CDR2 sequences are SEHNR and FQNEAQ (reference sequence). There are 14 residues in the CDR3. The V end was cut by 1 base, the J end by 10 bases, with 13 bases between. CDR3 nucleotide sequence: TGTGCCAGCAGCTTAGGATGGACGGCGGAGGAGCTGTTTTTT. Its protein product is CASSLGWTAEELFF. The entire variable domain, with the rest obtained from reference TRBV7-9 and TRBJ2-2, is as follows: DTGVSQNPRHKITKRGQNVTFRCDPISEHNRLYWYRQTLGQGPEFLTYFQNEAQLEKSRLLSDRFSAERPKGSFSTLEIQRTEQGDSAMYLCASSLGWTAEELFFGEGSRLTVL.